The 4 T cell receptor beta chains presented below share a single source sample, sequenced in a study of T cells in localized non-small cell lung cancer. TCRdb's copy holds only in-frame clones and misses some; the assay was immunoSEQ multiplex PCR. Of approximately 46,000 clones listed, 81% are singletons. The source was peripheral blood mononuclear cells, collected before any cancer treatment. These receptors all come from a man between 35 and 75 years old with stage III lung adenocarcinoma.

The chain has TRBV4-1 and TRBJ2-5; tentatively, D is TRBD1 (5 bases). The V and J ends lost 0 bases and 5 bases respectively, with 22 bases between them. The CDR3 loop spans 18 amino acids. The V gene's germline CDR1 is MGHRA and CDR2 YSYEKL. Here the CDR3 reads CASSQDWRSTAPVETQYF. In nucleotides, the CDR3 is TGCGCCAGCAGCCAAGATTGGCGGTCGACAGCACCTGTGGAGACCCAGTACTTC.

The chain is built from TRBV2 and TRBJ1-1, with 8 nucleotides matching TRBD1. V gave up 6 bases and J gave up 6 bases; unmatched junction bases: 9. CDR1 and CDR2 (germline): SNHLY, FYNNEI. The CDR3 is 14 residues long. DNA of the CDR3: TGTGCCAGCAGCGTAGCCTCAGGGGGCTCTGAAGCTTTCTTT. Translating it yields CASSVASGGSEAFF.

The gene calls are TRBV11-2 and TRBJ2-2; no clear D. In germline, CDR1 is SGHAT, CDR2 FQNNGV. V was shortened by 3 bases and J by 5 bases, with 4 bases between the two germline ends. The CDR3 is 12 residues long. CDR3 in DNA: TGTGCCAGCAGCTTGGGGACCGGGGAGCTGTTTTTT. Amino acid sequence: CASSLGTGELFF.

The gene calls are TRBV18 and TRBJ2-2; a weak D match, TRBD1 (5 bases). With 0 bases removed from V and 3 bases from J, the gap between germline ends came to 5 bases. Germline CDR1 KGHSH, CDR2 LQKENI. CDR3 size: 14 residues. CDR3 amino acids: CASSPPRDTGELFF. CDR3 nucleotides: TGTGCCAGCTCACCACCCAGGGACACCGGGGAGCTGTTTTTT.